Following are 17 T cell receptor beta chains from one sample sequenced in a study of metastatic and nonmetastatic thyroid tumors. From the PCR reads, TCRdb re-called clones with MiXCR. This sample has some 28,000 clones, with 20% to 25% found just once. No treatment of any kind had been given to any patient before thyroid surgery. The sequenced material came from blood. The receptor set was obtained from a female donor with papillary thyroid cancer or a benign thyroid nodule (not recorded which). Some clones in this sample may be carry-over from other donors' samples.

This clone was seen more than once but under ten times. No conserved phenylalanine or tryptophan is present at the end of the CDR3, so a read error is the likely explanation. The rearrangement uses TRBV19 and TRBJ1-2; the match to TRBD1 covers 7 bases. This CDR3 contains 14 residues. CDR1 is LNHDA, CDR2 SQIVND, per germline (reference sequence). As DNA, the CDR3 is TGTGCCTGTAGTATATGGACAGGACACTATGGCTACACCTCC. Its translation is CACSIWTGHYGYTS.

This clone was seen a handful of times. The chain links TRBV12-5 to TRBJ1-6, with D unresolved. This CDR3 comprises 12 residues. V was cut by 1 base and J by 9 bases, with 4 bases left in between. CDR1 LGHNT and CDR2 FRNRAP come from the germline V gene. CDR3 amino acids: CASGLDGSPLHF. CDR3 coding DNA: TGTGCTAGTGGTTTGGACGGTTCACCCCTCCACTTT.

This clone has ten or more counts. The chain has TRBV18 and TRBJ1-1; D unresolved. The V gene lost 1 base and the J gene lost 1 base, with 7 bases spanning the gap. This CDR3 is built from 14 residues. Germline V CDR1 and CDR2: KGHSH, LQKENI. The CDR3 sequence is CASSPRTANTEAFF. The DNA of the CDR3 is TGTGCCAGCTCACCACGTACAGCGAACACTGAAGCTTTCTTT.

By its share, this clone is medium-sized. J is TRBJ2-7 and V is TRBV4-1; D remains unclear. V lost 0 bases to trimming and J lost 4 bases, with 10 bases between them. Looked up from germline, CDR1 is MGHRA and CDR2 is YSYEKL. The CDR3 runs to 14 residues. Here the CDR3 reads CASSQDRVWYEQYF. The CDR3 DNA reads as TGCGCCAGCAGCCAAGATAGGGTTTGGTACGAGCAGTACTTC.

This clone has ten or more counts. A much larger clone is a single base away; this may be a read error. The J gene is TRBJ2-2, the V gene TRBV28; no clear D gene. The length of the CDR3 is 13 residues. Germline assignment: CDR1 MDHEN and CDR2 SYDVKM. The CDR3 DNA reads TGTGTCAGCAGCCCCGCGAACACCGGGGAGCTGTTTTTT. This sequence encodes CVSSPANTGELFF. Together with reference TRBV28 and TRBJ2-2, the CDR3 gives the full variable domain: DVKVTQSSRYLVKRTGEKVFLECVQDMDHENMFWYRQDPGLGLRLIYFSYDVKMKEKGDIPEGYSVSREKKERFSLILESASTNQTSMYLCVSSPANTGELFFGEGSRLTVL.

This clone was found a few times. V and J are TRBV15 and TRBJ1-5; D gene ambiguous. Germline V gene lookup returns CDR1 LNHNV and CDR2 YYDKDF (reference sequence). V lost 3 bases and J lost 6, with 21 bases in between. The CDR3 is 17 residues long. This CDR3 reads CATSRAAWRGMGQPQHF. The CDR3 DNA reads TGTGCCACCAGCAGGGCAGCGTGGAGAGGGATGGGTCAGCCCCAGCATTTT.

The chain has TRBV28 and TRBJ2-7; no reliable D call. Trimming cost V 4 bases and J 3 bases, with 10 bases left between them. The CDR3 is made up of 13 amino acids. The germline CDR1 and CDR2 sequences are MDHEN and SYDVKM. CDR3 nucleotides: TGTGCCAGCAGTTCGTCCGTTATCTACGAGCAGTACTTC. Translation gives CASSSSVIYEQYF. The variable domain in full, with the rest retrieved from reference TRBV28 and TRBJ2-7, is DVKVTQSSRYLVKRTGEKVFLECVQDMDHENMFWYRQDPGLGLRLIYFSYDVKMKEKGDIPEGYSVSREKKERFSLILESASTNQTSMYLCASSSSVIYEQYFGPGTRLTVT.

The table lists this clone with a count of one. The chain employs TRBV30 and TRBJ2-7; D is uncertain. V was clipped by 0 bases and J by 5 bases, with 14 bases between them. The CDR3 extends over 14 amino acids. Per germline, CDR1 GTSNPN and CDR2 SVGIG (reference sequence). For the CDR3, the DNA is TGTGCCTGGAGTGTAGATGAACGGAATGACGAGCAGTACTTC. The encoded protein is CAWSVDERNDEQYF.

This clone is classed as medium-sized. This chain connects TRBV19 to TRBJ2-2; unclear D gene. CDR3 length: 12 amino acids. V lost 7 bases and J 4 bases, leaving 7 bases between the germline ends. Germline V gene sequence: CDR1 LNHDA, CDR2 SQIVND (reference sequence). The CDR3 spells CASTDGTGELFF. The CDR3 DNA follows: TGTGCCAGTACGGACGGCACCGGGGAGCTGTTTTTT.

This clone was recorded many times. The V call is TRBV6-1, the J call TRBJ2-7; TRBD2 matches 8 bases. Germline lookup yields CDR1 MNHNS and CDR2 SASEGT. The length of the CDR3 is 12 residues. Trimming removed 7 bases from V and 6 bases from J; junction bases left unmatched: 5. This CDR3 reads CASKGTSFEQYF. The CDR3 DNA is TGTGCCAGCAAGGGGACTAGTTTCGAGCAGTACTTC.

This chain uses TRBV7-9 with TRBJ2-7; maybe TRBD2 (6 bases). The ends were cut back, 5 bases at V and 6 bases at J, with 17 bases in the middle. Per germline, CDR1 SEHNR and CDR2 FQNEAQ (reference sequence). CDR3 length equals 14 residues. In nucleotides, the CDR3 is TGTGCCAGCAGCAACCGGGAGACGAGATCCGAGCAGTACTTC. As protein: CASSNRETRSEQYF.

The rearrangement links TRBV27 to TRBJ1-5; D gene uncertain. CDR3 length: 15 amino acids. Germline loops: CDR1 MNHEY, CDR2 SMNVEV (reference sequence). Trimming stripped 1 base from V and 5 bases from J, with 12 bases between. The CDR3 region has the DNA TGTGCCAGCAGTTTATATTGGTCGCGGGATCAGCCCCAGCATTTT. Protein sequence: CASSLYWSRDQPQHF.

This clone was observed many times. The sample contains more than one DNA sequence encoding this CDR3. The rearrangement links TRBV6-1 to TRBJ1-1, with no clear D. CDR1 MNHNS and CDR2 SASEGT come from the germline V gene. The CDR3 runs to 13 residues. Between the trimmed V and J ends, which lost 0 bases and 4 bases, there was a span of 6 bases. The CDR3 protein is CASSEAGSTEAFF. Written as DNA, the CDR3 is TGTGCCAGCAGTGAAGCGGGGAGCACTGAAGCTTTCTTT.

V is TRBV20-1 and J is TRBJ1-2; no definite D call. This CDR3 is built from 14 residues. Trimming took off 7 bases at V and 3 bases at J, with 18 bases between the two ends. CDR1 and CDR2 from the germline V gene are DFQATT and SNEGSKA (reference sequence). The CDR3 sequence: CSVSSWSIDYGYTF. The CDR3 coding sequence is TGCAGTGTTAGTTCCTGGTCGATTGACTATGGCTACACCTTC.

This clone was picked up many times. The chain links TRBV7-9 to TRBJ1-2, with D possibly being TRBD1 (5 bases). The CDR3 loop spans 15 amino acids. Germline CDR1 and CDR2: SEHNR and FQNEAQ (reference sequence). V was shortened by 6 bases and J by 5 bases, with 19 bases between the two germline ends. CDR3 nucleotides: TGTGCCAGCAGACCACTCCGCGGGGGACCATATGGCTACACCTTC. Protein product: CASRPLRGGPYGYTF.

As for this clone: One end of the junction varies from germline; a read error may be responsible. J is TRBJ2-2 and V is TRBV27, with TRBD2 as a possible D gene (6 bases). The length of the CDR3 is 20 residues. Germline V gene lookup returns CDR1 MNHEY and CDR2 SMNVEV (reference sequence). The CDR3 reads CASSSVTKTSWRAGTGELFF. The CDR3 DNA sequence: TGTGCCAGCAGTTCCGTAACAAAAACTAGCTGGAGGGCCGGCACCGGTGAGCTGTTTTTT.

This clone was observed a few times. V usage is TRBV6-1 and J usage is TRBJ2-2; D unresolved. CDR1 and CDR2 from the germline V gene are MNHNS and SASEGT. V shed 6 bases and J shed 6 bases, with 14 bases lying between them. The CDR3 is 14 amino acids. The CDR3 sequence is CASSFSGWAGELFF. The CDR3 region has the DNA TGTGCCAGCAGCTTTAGTGGGTGGGCCGGGGAGCTGTTTTTT.